This T cell receptor (beta chain) was captured by sequencing in a study of T-cell reconstitution after alpha-beta-depleted transplantation in children. V was pared by 4 bases and J by 2 bases, with 15 bases between. CDR3 size: 15 residues. Germline CDR1 is SGHRS and CDR2 is YFSETQ. Unique molecular identifiers tagged the TCRbeta library. TCRdb redid the calling of the PCR reads with MiXCR, one entry per CDR3 protein. The sample yields 490,000 or so distinct CDR3 sequences, approximately 10% seen once. This clonotype occurred a few times. As yet, its antigen is unknown. Study-wide points: Reportedly, roughly two months post-transplant, alpha-beta T cells arose from several hundred expanded graft clones. One year post-transplant, T-cell counts and diversity were largely derived from T cells produced anew.

This chain uses TRBV5-1 with TRBJ1-2; no clear D gene. The clonotype comes from a child aged 2-15 years with inherited bone marrow failure, due to receive a stem cell transplant. The sequencing used PBMCs, collected before TCRalphabeta/CD19-depleted stem cell transplant. This chain's CDR3 is CASSPRLTFNYGYTF. The CDR3 DNA is TGCGCCAGCAGCCCCCGACTGACATTCAACTATGGCTACACCTTC.